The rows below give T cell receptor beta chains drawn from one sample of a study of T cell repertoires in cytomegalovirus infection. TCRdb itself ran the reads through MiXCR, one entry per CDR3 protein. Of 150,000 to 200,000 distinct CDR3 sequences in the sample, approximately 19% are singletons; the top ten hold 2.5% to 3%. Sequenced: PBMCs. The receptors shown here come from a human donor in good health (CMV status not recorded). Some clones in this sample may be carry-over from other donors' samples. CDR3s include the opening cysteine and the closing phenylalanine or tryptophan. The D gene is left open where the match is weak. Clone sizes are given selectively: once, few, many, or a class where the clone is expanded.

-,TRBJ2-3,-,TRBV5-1,TGCGCCAGCAGCTTGATGGGGGATGGTTCAGATACGCAGTATTTT,CASSLMGDGSDTQYF
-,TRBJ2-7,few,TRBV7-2,TGTGCCAGCAGCGCCACAGGGACGGGCTCCTACGAGCAGTACTTC,CASSATGTGSYEQYF
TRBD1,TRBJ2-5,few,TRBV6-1,TGTGCCAGCAGTGTTACAGGGGAAGAGACCCAGTACTTC,CASSVTGEETQYF
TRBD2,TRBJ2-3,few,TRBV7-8,TGTGCCAGCAGCTTTTGGCGGGAGCCCACAGATACGCAGTATTTT,CASSFWREPTDTQYF
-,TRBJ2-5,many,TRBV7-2,TGTGCCAGCAGCAAACAGGGTGGAGAGACCCAGTACTTC,CASSKQGGETQYF
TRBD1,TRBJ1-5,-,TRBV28,TGTGCCAGCAGGGACCTCAGGGGGCCGAGCAATCAGCCCCAGCATTTT,CASRDLRGPSNQPQHF
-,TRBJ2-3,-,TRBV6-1,TGTGCCAGCATCGATGGGGGTTACGGACTTCCTAATACGCAGTATTTT,CASIDGGYGLPNTQYF
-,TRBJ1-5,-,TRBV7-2,TGTGCCAGCAGCACGTCCAGGGGAGGGCGCATCGTCAATCAGCCCCAGCATTTT,CASSTSRGGRIVNQPQHF
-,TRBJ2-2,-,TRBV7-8,TGTGCCAGCAGCTCCCGATCGGGTGGGGGATTGAACACCGGGGAGCTGTTTTTT,CASSSRSGGGLNTGELFF
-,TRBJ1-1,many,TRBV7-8,TGTGCCAGCAGCTTGGCAGGGGTTCTGACTGAAGCTTTCTTT,CASSLAGVLTEAFF
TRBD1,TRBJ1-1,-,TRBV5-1,TGCGCCAGCAGCTTGGGGGACAGACACACTGAAGCTTTCTTT,CASSLGDRHTEAFF
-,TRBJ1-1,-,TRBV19,TGTGCCAGTAGTATAGACAGGCGGGGCACTGAAGCTTTCTTT,CASSIDRRGTEAFF
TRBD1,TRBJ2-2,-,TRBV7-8,TGTGCCAGCAGCTTTGGACAGGGTCCCGGGGAGCTGTTTTTT,CASSFGQGPGELFF
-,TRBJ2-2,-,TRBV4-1,TGCGCCAGCAGCCAAGAAGGCAGGGGAGACACCGGGGAGCTGTTTTTT,CASSQEGRGDTGELFF
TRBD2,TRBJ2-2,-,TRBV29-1,TGCAGCGTTGCCCGGGGGGACGCCGGGGAGCTGTTTTTT,CSVARGDAGELFF
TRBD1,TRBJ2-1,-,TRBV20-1,TGCAGTGCGCAAATGACCGGGACAGCTTACAATGAGCAGTTCTTC,CSAQMTGTAYNEQFF
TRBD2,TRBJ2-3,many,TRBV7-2,TGTGCCAGCAGCTTGACTAGCAGCCGATTCACAGATACGCAGTATTTT,CASSLTSSRFTDTQYF
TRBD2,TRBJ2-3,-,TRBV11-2,TGTGCCAGCAGCCCCAGACTAGCGGGGGGCACAGATACGCAGTATTTT,CASSPRLAGGTDTQYF
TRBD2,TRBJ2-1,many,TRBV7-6,TGTGCCAGCACCCAACCCGGGACTAGCGGGAGAAATGAGCAGTTCTTC,CASTQPGTSGRNEQFF
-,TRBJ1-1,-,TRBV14,TGTGCCAGCACCCTCGACAGGAACACTGAAGCTTTCTTT,CASTLDRNTEAFF
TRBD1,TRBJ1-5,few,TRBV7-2,TGTGCCAGCAGCTTGTACAGGGGTAATCAGCCCCAGCATTTT,CASSLYRGNQPQHF
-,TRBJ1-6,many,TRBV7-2,TGTGCCAGCAGCCCCGCGCAGCGATCACCCCTCCACTTT,CASSPAQRSPLHF
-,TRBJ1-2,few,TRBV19,TGTGCCAGTAGTATCCAACCCGGACAGCCAAGGGTCTATGGCTACACCTTC,CASSIQPGQPRVYGYTF
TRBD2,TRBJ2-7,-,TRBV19,TGTGCCAGTAGTATAAGCGGGGCAGGGCCTCCCTCCTACGAGCAGTACTTC,CASSISGAGPPSYEQYF
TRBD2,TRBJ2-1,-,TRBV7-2,TGTGCCAGCAGGATAATAGCGGGGGGGTACAATGAGCAGTTCTTC,CASRIIAGGYNEQFF
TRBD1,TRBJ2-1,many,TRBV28,TGTGCCAGCGGTCGACCCGACAGGGGGTCCTACAATGAGCAGTTCTTC,CASGRPDRGSYNEQFF
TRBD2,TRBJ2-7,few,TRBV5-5,TGTGCCAGCAGCTTTCTAGCGGGGGAAACCTACGAGCAGTACTTC,CASSFLAGETYEQYF
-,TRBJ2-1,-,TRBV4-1,TGCGCCAGCAGCGAATGGGGGGCAAGCTCCTACAATGAGCAGTTCTTC,CASSEWGASSYNEQFF
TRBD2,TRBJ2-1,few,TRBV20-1,TGCAGTGCTACCTCCGCTAGCGGGGGCCCTGAGCAGTTCTTC,CSATSASGGPEQFF
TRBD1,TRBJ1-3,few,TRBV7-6,TGTGCCAGCAGCTCTCCGACAGGGGAAGCTTCTGGAAACACCATATATTTT,CASSSPTGEASGNTIYF
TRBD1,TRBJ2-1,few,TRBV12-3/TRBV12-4,TGTGCCAGCAGTTTGGGGACAGACCCCTACAATGAGCAGTTCTTC,CASSLGTDPYNEQFF
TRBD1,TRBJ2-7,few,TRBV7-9,TGTGCCAGCAGCTTTCTTCGGGACAGGAGCGACGAGCAGTACTTC,CASSFLRDRSDEQYF
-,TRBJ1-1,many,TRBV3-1,TGTGCCAGCAGGCCAAGGGTGGGGACTGAAGCTTTCTTT,CASRPRVGTEAFF
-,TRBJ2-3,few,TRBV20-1,TGCAGTGCTAGAGATCCGGGACGCACAGATACGCAGTATTTT,CSARDPGRTDTQYF
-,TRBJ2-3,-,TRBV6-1,TGTGCCAGCAGTGATTTACCAGATACGCAGTATTTT,CASSDLPDTQYF
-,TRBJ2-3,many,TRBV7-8,TGTGCCAGCAGTGTGAATCGTGTCGGTACAGATACGCAGTATTTT,CASSVNRVGTDTQYF